This entry is about one T cell receptor beta chain. The antigen is not known. This sample is part of a study of siplizumab effects on memory and regulatory T cells. The study, taken as a whole, reports: A significant reduction in alloreactive sequences traceable to unstimulated CD4+ memory cells was produced by siplizumab. The authors mapped only a minor fraction of alloreactive clones to unstimulated subsets. Naive T cells were seen as more diverse than memory cells and as major alloresponse contributors.

This CDR3 has 15 residues. The germline V gene has CDR1 SNHLY and CDR2 FYNNEI. With 5 bases removed from V and 5 bases from J, the gap between germline ends came to 15 bases. Assays examined around 100,000 TCR templates per sample. Method: immunoSEQ multiplex PCR; TCRdb's copy keeps in-frame clones and lacks some. Altogether about 87,000 clones are present, nearly 95% being singletons, with the ten largest covering around 0.31%. This receptor was obtained from a human donor in good health. Material for sequencing was non-Treg CD4+ T cells sorted from blood. The chain couples TRBV2 to TRBJ2-2, with D perhaps TRBD2 (5 bases). The CDR3: CASSPWTDQTGELFF. The CDR3 nucleotides are TGTGCCAGCAGTCCCTGGACTGACCAAACCGGGGAGCTGTTTTTT.